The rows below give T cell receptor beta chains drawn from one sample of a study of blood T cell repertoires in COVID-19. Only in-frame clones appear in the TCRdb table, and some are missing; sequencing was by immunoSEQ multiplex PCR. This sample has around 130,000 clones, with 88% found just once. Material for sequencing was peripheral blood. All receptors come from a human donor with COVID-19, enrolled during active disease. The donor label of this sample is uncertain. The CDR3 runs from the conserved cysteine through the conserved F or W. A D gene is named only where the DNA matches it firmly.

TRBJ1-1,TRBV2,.,TGTGCCAGCAGTCGTGGGATGGGGGGCACTGAAGCTTTCTTT,CASSRGMGGTEAFF
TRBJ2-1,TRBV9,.,TGTGCCAGCAGCGAGCGGACAGCATACAATGAGCAGTTCTTC,CASSERTAYNEQFF
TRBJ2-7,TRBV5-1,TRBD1,TGCGCCAGCAGCTTGACCCCGACCGGGACAGCTTACGAGCAGTACTTC,CASSLTPTGTAYEQYF
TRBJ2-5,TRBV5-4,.,TGTGCCAGCAGCCCTGCTGGGCCGATCCAAGAGACCCAGTACTTC,CASSPAGPIQETQYF
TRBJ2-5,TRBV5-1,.,TGCGCCAGCAGCTTGTCCCCCCGCGGCCAAGAGACCCAGTACTTC,CASSLSPRGQETQYF
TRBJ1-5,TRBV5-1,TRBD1,TGCGCCAGCAGTTTTAATGGACAGGGTCAGCCCCAGCATTTT,CASSFNGQGQPQHF
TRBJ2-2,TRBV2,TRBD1,TGTGCCAGCAGTGAAGCGGGACAGTGGGGCGGGGAGCTGTTTTTT,CASSEAGQWGGELFF
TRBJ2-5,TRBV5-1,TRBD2,TGCGCCAGCAGCCAAGGGACTAGCGGGGTAGAGACCCAGTACTTC,CASSQGTSGVETQYF
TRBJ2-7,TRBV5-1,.,TGCGCCAGCAGCTTGGCCGTCACGGGAGCGCCGGGCGAGCAGTACTTC,CASSLAVTGAPGEQYF
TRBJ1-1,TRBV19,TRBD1,TGTGCCAGTAGCGGACAGGGCGGCGCTGAAGCTTTCTTT,CASSGQGGAEAFF
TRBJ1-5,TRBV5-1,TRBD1,TGCGCCAGCAGCCCGACGACAGGGCGGTTGCAGCCCCAGCATTTT,CASSPTTGRLQPQHF
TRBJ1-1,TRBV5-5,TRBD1,TGTGCCAGCAGCATAATACAGGGGGACACTGAAGCTTTCTTT,CASSIIQGDTEAFF
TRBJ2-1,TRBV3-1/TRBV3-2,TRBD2,TGTGCCAGCAGCCCCAAGCGGGAGGGCCCCTACAATGAGCAGTTCTTC,CASSPKREGPYNEQFF
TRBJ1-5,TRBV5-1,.,TGCGCCAGCAGCCCTGGTGGGGGCGTTGAGAATCAGCCCCAGCATTTT,CASSPGGGVENQPQHF
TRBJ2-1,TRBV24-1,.,TGTGCCACCAGTGATCGTACTAGCAGGAGTGAGCAGTTCTTC,CATSDRTSRSEQFF
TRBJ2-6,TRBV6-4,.,TGTGCCAGCCATTTGTCGAGGGTCTCTGGGGCCAACGTCCTGACTTTC,CASHLSRVSGANVLTF
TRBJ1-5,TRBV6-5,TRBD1,TGTGCCAGCAGCGGCGGACAGGGCCACAATCAGCCCCAGCATTTT,CASSGGQGHNQPQHF
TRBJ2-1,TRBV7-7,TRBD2,TGTGCCAGCAGCTTAGGGACTAGCGGTTATAATGAGCAGTTCTTC,CASSLGTSGYNEQFF